Below are 8 T cell receptor beta chains sequenced from a single sample in a study of technical replicates of blood from several donors. Sequenced by immunoSEQ multiplex PCR; TCRdb stores in-frame clones only, minus some. The data show about 50,000 clones, 95% to 96% seen once. Sequencing was carried out using T cells isolated from PBMCs. The receptors originated from a human donor in good health.

This chain uses TRBV28 with TRBJ1-1; a possible D gene is TRBD1 (5 bases). The CDR3 is 13 amino acids. CDR1 is MDHEN, CDR2 SYDVKM, per germline. V shed 5 bases and J shed 5 bases, with 12 bases lying between them. CDR3 region: CASSRSGRTEAFF. Here the CDR3 DNA reads TGTGCCAGCAGTCGATCAGGGAGGACTGAAGCTTTCTTT.

The chain is built from TRBV7-9 and TRBJ1-2; 7 bases line up with TRBD1. CDR1 SEHNR and CDR2 FQNEAQ come from the germline V gene (reference sequence). This CDR3 region has 15 residues. Losses at the gene ends were 3 bases for V and 2 bases for J; bases not matched to a gene: 6. The CDR3 here is CASSFGDRPNYGYTF. CDR3 in DNA: TGTGCCAGCAGCTTCGGGGACAGACCCAACTATGGCTACACCTTC. Combining the CDR3 with reference TRBV7-9 and TRBJ1-2 gives the whole variable domain DTGVSQNPRHKITKRGQNVTFRCDPISEHNRLYWYRQTLGQGPEFLTYFQNEAQLEKSRLLSDRFSAERPKGSFSTLEIQRTEQGDSAMYLCASSFGDRPNYGYTFGSGTRLTVV.

The CDR3 coding sequence is TGTGCCAGTAGTATCACAGGTACCTACGAGCAGTACTTC. Translated, it gives CASSITGTYEQYF. The rearrangement uses TRBV19 and TRBJ2-7, with D perhaps matching TRBD1 (5 bases). From germline, CDR1 is LNHDA and CDR2 SQIVND (reference sequence). The CDR3 has 13 residues. The V end was cut by 3 bases, the J end by 2 bases, with 8 bases between.

A single count supports this clone. DNA for the CDR3: TGCGCCAGCAGCTTGGCCCGAACAGAAGAAAGGTACGAGCAGTACTTC. This gives the protein CASSLARTEERYEQYF. This sequence joins TRBV5-1 and TRBJ2-7; D not certain. The CDR3 contains 16 residues. CDR1 SGHRS and CDR2 YFSETQ come from the germline V gene. The V and J ends lost 0 bases and 4 bases respectively, with 17 bases between them.

CDR3 amino acids: CASSKGGGSNEETQYF. The CDR3 DNA follows: TGTGCCAGCAGCAAGGGTGGCGGGAGTAATGAAGAGACCCAGTACTTC. The chain uses TRBV21-1 and TRBJ2-5; the DNA was not used to check the table's D call, TRBD2. TRBV21-1 is noted as a pseudogene. This CDR3 comprises 16 residues.

The chain carries TRBV6-5 and TRBJ2-5, with TRBD2 matching over 12 bases. The CDR3 sequence is 16 residues long. CDR1 is MNHEY and CDR2 is SVGAGI in the germline V gene. V trimming: 4 bases; J trimming: 4 bases; junction bases outside the gene matches: 7. The CDR3 here is CASSLLAGGVSETQYF. DNA for the CDR3: TGTGCCAGCAGTTTACTAGCGGGAGGCGTTTCAGAGACCCAGTACTTC.

The chain carries TRBV14 and TRBJ1-4; no clear D gene. The CDR3 sequence is 14 residues long. From germline, CDR1 is SGHDN and CDR2 FVKESK. Trimming removed 1 base from V and 6 bases from J, with 9 bases in between. Here the CDR3 DNA reads TGTGCCAGCAGCCAAGCGGGTGTTTATGAAAAACTGTTTTTT. Protein: CASSQAGVYEKLFF.

This rearrangement joins TRBV19 to TRBJ1-1, with 7 bases fitting TRBD1. V lost 2 bases and J lost 4; bases outside the gene matches: 7. The CDR3 spans 15 residues. The germline V gene has CDR1 LNHDA and CDR2 SQIVND (reference sequence). As DNA, the CDR3 is TGTGCCAGTAGTATATTACAGGGGTGGGGCACTGAAGCTTTCTTT. Its translation: CASSILQGWGTEAFF.